The clone carrying this T cell receptor beta chain has at least ten counts. The CDR3 is 15 residues long. Germline V gene lookup returns CDR1 MGHDK and CDR2 SYGVNS. The V segment lost 5 bases and the J segment 7 bases; nucleotides outside the gene matches: 8. This entry is derived from a study of patients and donors after allogeneic stem cell transplantation. TCRdb used MiXCR to reprocess the RT-PCR reads, holding one entry per CDR3 protein. The sample holds 57,000 or so distinct CDR3 sequences, 10% to 15% seen once. The genes are TRBV25-1 and TRBJ1-6, with 7 bases that match TRBD1. Input material: blood, either unsorted or a sorted T cell fraction (not recorded which). The receptor comes from a human donor who was either an allogeneic HSCT recipient or a stem cell or donor lymphocyte infusion donor (not recorded which). It is not recorded whose cells these are; they may come from a transplant donor. CDR3 nucleotides: TGTGCCAGCAGTTGGCAGGGGGTGGGAAATTCACCCCTCCACTTT. This codes for CASSWQGVGNSPLHF. The full variable domain, in which reference TRBV25-1 and TRBJ1-6 provide the parts outside the CDR3, is EADIYQTPRYLVIGTGKKITLECSQTMGHDKMYWYQQDPGMELHLIHYSYGVNSTEKGDLSSESTVSRIRTEHFPLTLESARPSHTSQYLCASSWQGVGNSPLHFGNGTRLTVT.